This TCR beta chain was sequenced in a study of T cells in women clearing cervical HPV infection. Whole-study results and caveats: CIN3+ cases had significantly higher TCR repertoire richness than controls, but evenness did not differ. Richness differences could reflect unmeasured T-cell content per sample. TRBV6-7 relative abundance averaged roughly 0.099% in cases and 0.15% to 0.2% in controls.

J lost 1 base, V lost 0 bases, and 7 bases had no gene match. Germline loops: CDR1 LNHDA, CDR2 SQIVND (reference sequence). CDR3 length equals 17 residues. In regard to this clone: Its specificity is not known. The read terminates 3 residues ahead of where the CDR3 ends, so the germline J gene completes it.

This table comes from immunoSEQ multiplex PCR, and its TCRdb copy is limited to in-frame clones, with some not included. This sample's clone table lists tens of thousands of clones. The sequenced sample consisted of blood buffy coat. The TCR originated in a woman aged 18-70 years with a cervical HPV16 infection that either progressed to CIN3+ or cleared (not recorded which). The V call is TRBV19, the J call TRBJ2-7, with TRBD1 matching 9 bases. The CDR3 loop reads CASSIDDSGTGSYEQYF. The sequenced CDR3 bases are TGTGCCAGTAGTATAGATGATTCCGGGACAGGGTCCTACGAG.